This T cell receptor beta chain was recorded in a study of neurological immune-mediated disorders. For the study at large: Of the approximately 35 patients with multiple sclerosis, about 31 had relapsing-remitting MS, whereas the remaining 3 had secondary progressive MS.

Synthesis of cDNA was performed by 5'RACE using 10-nucleotide random UMIs. TCRdb analysed the 5' RACE reads with MiXCR anew, one entry per CDR3 protein. The sample yields 85,000 to 100,000 distinct CDR3 sequences, about 3.8% seen once. The table lists this clonotype with many counts. The CDR3 is made up of 13 amino acids. CDR1 and CDR2 from the germline V gene are SGHRS and YFSETQ. V lost 2 bases to trimming and J lost 11 bases, with 16 bases between them. This sequence originates from a woman younger than 35 with multiple sclerosis. The V call is TRBV5-1, the J call TRBJ1-1; maybe TRBD1 (6 bases). Sequenced sample: PBMCs. The chain's CDR3 is CASSFTGPGRAFF. CDR3 coding DNA: TGCGCCAGCAGCTTCACAGGGCCAGGAAGGGCTTTCTTT.